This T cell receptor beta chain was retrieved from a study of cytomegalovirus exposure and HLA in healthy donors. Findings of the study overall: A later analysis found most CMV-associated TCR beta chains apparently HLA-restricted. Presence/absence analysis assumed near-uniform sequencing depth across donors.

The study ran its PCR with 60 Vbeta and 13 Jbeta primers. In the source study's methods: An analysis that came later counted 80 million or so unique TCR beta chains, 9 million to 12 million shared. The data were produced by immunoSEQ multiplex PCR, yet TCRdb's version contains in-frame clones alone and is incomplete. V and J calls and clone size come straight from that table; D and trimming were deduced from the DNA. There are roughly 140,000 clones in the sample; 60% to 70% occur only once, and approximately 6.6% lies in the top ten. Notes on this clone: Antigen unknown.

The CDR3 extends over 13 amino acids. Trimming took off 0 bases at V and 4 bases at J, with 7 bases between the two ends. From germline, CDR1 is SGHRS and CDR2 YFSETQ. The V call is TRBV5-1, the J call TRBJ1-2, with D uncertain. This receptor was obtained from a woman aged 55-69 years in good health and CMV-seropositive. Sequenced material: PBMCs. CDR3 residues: CASSLGGFYGYTF. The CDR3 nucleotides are TGCGCCAGCAGCTTGGGAGGGTTCTATGGCTACACCTTC.